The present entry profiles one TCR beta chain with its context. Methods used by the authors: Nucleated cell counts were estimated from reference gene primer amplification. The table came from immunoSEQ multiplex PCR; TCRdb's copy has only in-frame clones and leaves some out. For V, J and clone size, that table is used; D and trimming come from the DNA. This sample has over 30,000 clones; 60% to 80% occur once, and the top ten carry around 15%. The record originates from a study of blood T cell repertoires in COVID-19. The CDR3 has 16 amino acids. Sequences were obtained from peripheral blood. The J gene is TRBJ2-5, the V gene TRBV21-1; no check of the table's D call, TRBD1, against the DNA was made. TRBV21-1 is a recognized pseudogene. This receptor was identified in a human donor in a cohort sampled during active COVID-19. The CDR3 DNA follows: TGTGCCAGCAGCAAAACGGCAGGGGGCGTTCAAGAGACCCAGTACTTC. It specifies CASSKTAGGVQETQYF.